One sample yielded the 22 T cell receptor beta chains listed below, sequenced in a study of blood T cells in healthy people across ages. Then a second PCR, running roughly 6 to 12 cycles, was carried out with a sample-barcoded 5' primer and a J-beta primer mix. TCRdb analysed the 5' RACE reads with MiXCR anew, one entry per CDR3 protein. The top ten hold roughly 25% of the sample, which has roughly 730,000 distinct CDR3 sequences, about 56% seen once. The sample was blood. Receptors were obtained from a man aged 35-49 years in good health.

This clonotype was detected only a few times. V gene TRBV7-6 combines with J gene TRBJ1-4, with D unclear. This CDR3 has 15 residues. The germline gives CDR1 SGHVS, CDR2 FNYEAQ. The V end lost 5 bases, the J end lost 7 bases, and 17 bases lay between the germline ends. CDR3 amino acids: CASSTLADVGEKLFF. CDR3 in DNA: TGTGCCAGCAGCACCCTCGCGGACGTAGGTGAAAAACTGTTTTTT.

This clonotype appeared a few times. This chain links TRBV24-1 with TRBJ2-6; D is unresolved. V lost 9 bases, J lost 1 base, and 12 bases lay in between. In germline, CDR1 is KGHDR, CDR2 SFDVKD. There are 15 residues in the CDR3. The CDR3: CATGERASGANVLTF. DNA of the CDR3: TGTGCCACCGGGGAACGGGCTTCTGGGGCCAACGTCCTGACTTTC.

The chain couples TRBV29-1 to TRBJ2-1; D possibly corresponds to TRBD1 (5 bases). The germline gives CDR1 SQVTM, CDR2 ANQGSEA. The CDR3 runs 10 residues. Trimming took 4 bases from V and 9 from J, leaving 7 bases between them. The CDR3 nucleotides are TGCAGCGTTGCCCAGGGTGAGCAGTTCTTC. Its translation: CSVAQGEQFF.

The chain links TRBV28 to TRBJ2-7; no reliable D call. The V end lost 8 bases, the J end lost 9 bases, and 11 bases lay between the germline ends. Per the germline V gene, CDR1 is MDHEN and CDR2 is SYDVKM. The CDR3 is made up of 10 amino acids. In DNA, the CDR3 is TGTGCCAGCCTCGCTGGGGTGCAGTACTTC. Residues: CASLAGVQYF.

The rearrangement uses TRBV29-1 and TRBJ2-5; D is unresolved. Per the germline V gene, CDR1 is SQVTM and CDR2 is ANQGSEA. Trimming pared 4 bases from V and 0 bases from J, leaving 9 bases between. The CDR3 is made up of 13 amino acids. The CDR3 sequence: CSVVSRYQETQYF. DNA for the CDR3: TGCAGCGTTGTATCCAGGTACCAAGAGACCCAGTACTTC.

This clonotype was seen repeatedly, ten times or more. V gene TRBV4-3 combines with J gene TRBJ2-1; TRBD1 matches at 9 bases. The CDR3 spans 15 residues. V trimming: 4 bases; J trimming: 1 base; junction bases outside the gene matches: 2. The germline gives CDR1 LGHNA, CDR2 YSLEER. In DNA, the CDR3 is TGCGCCAGCAGCCCCGACAGGGGGTCCTACAATGAGCAGTTCTTC. This gives the protein CASSPDRGSYNEQFF.

The chain's CDR3 is CSVVWQGDGTQYF. The CDR3 DNA follows: TGCAGCGTTGTGTGGCAGGGGGACGGGACCCAGTACTTC. This sequence joins TRBV29-1 and TRBJ2-5; 7 bases match TRBD1. The CDR3 has 13 residues. Losses at the gene ends were 4 bases for V and 7 bases for J; bases not matched to a gene: 9. The germline V gene has CDR1 SQVTM and CDR2 ANQGSEA.

The gene calls are TRBV9 and TRBJ2-5, with TRBD2 identical over 10 bases. V was clipped by 3 bases and J by 5 bases; unmatched bases: 10. This CDR3 is 16 amino acids long. Per the germline V gene, CDR1 is SGDLS and CDR2 is YYNGEE. CDR3 DNA sequence: TGTGCCAGCAGCGCCCTTAGCGGGGGGAGCCTCGAGACCCAGTACTTC. Protein sequence: CASSALSGGSLETQYF.

The chain combines TRBV27 with TRBJ2-1; 8 bases align to TRBD2. The germline CDR1 and CDR2 sequences are MNHEY and SMNVEV (reference sequence). Trimming at V came to 5 bases and at J to 10 bases, leaving 16 bases not matched to a gene. This CDR3 has 16 residues. The CDR3, as DNA: TGTGCCAGCAGTAAGGGGTCGGGGGGGGCCGAAAGGGAGCAGTTCTTC. Translating gives CASSKGSGGAEREQFF.

V and J are TRBV6-1 and TRBJ2-4, with no clear D. Germline lookup yields CDR1 MNHNS and CDR2 SASEGT. The CDR3 spans 12 residues. Trimming removed 2 bases at V and 11 bases at J, with 10 bases between. The CDR3 DNA is TGTGCCAGCAGTGAACAGCCCTGGGTTCAGTACTTC. Translation: CASSEQPWVQYF.

The chain employs TRBV7-6 and TRBJ2-7, with D possibly matching TRBD2 (5 bases). The CDR3 loop spans 13 amino acids. V was shortened by 5 bases and J by 2 bases, with 10 bases between the two germline ends. Germline V gene lookup returns CDR1 SGHVS and CDR2 FNYEAQ. The CDR3 nucleotides are TGTGCCAGCAGCAAGTCCGGGACCTACGAGCAGTACTTC. Its protein is CASSKSGTYEQYF.

The chain employs TRBV20-1 and TRBJ2-1, with 9 bases lining up with TRBD2. Unmatched junction bases numbered 16, after V lost 6 bases and J lost 13 bases. There are 14 residues in the CDR3. Germline-derived CDR1 and CDR2 are DFQATT and SNEGSKA (reference sequence). CDR3 nucleotides: TGCAGTGCCCTATTAGCGGGGGAGGGGGAGACCCAGTTCTTC. Translating gives CSALLAGEGETQFF.

Remarks on this clonotype: One end of the junction is discordant with germline, which a read error may explain. The chain couples TRBV10-3 to TRBJ2-4, with D perhaps TRBD1 or TRBD2 (5 bases each). TRBJ2-7 matches the DNA end more closely, so the J call is doubtful. There are 15 residues in the CDR3. Germline-derived CDR1 and CDR2 are ENHRY and SYGVKD. The CDR3 sequence is CAISDREQDSCEQYF. The CDR3 DNA follows: TGTGCCATCAGTGATCGTGAACAGGACTCCTGCGAGCAGTACTTC.

The genes are TRBV6-5 and TRBJ2-3; D may be TRBD2 (6 bases). The CDR3 length is 15 residues. V was trimmed by 7 bases and J by 0 bases, leaving 14 bases between them. Germline loops: CDR1 MNHEY, CDR2 SVGAGI. The CDR3 DNA reads TGTGCCAGCAATAAACGGGGGATTAGCACAGATACGCAGTATTTT. This sequence encodes CASNKRGISTDTQYF.

The chain is built from TRBV7-9 and TRBJ2-2; 7 positions agree with TRBD1. The CDR3 has 15 amino acids. V gave up 4 bases and J gave up 2 bases; unmatched junction bases: 4. Germline CDR1 and CDR2: SEHNR and FQNEAQ (reference sequence). CDR3 bases: TGTGCCAGCAGCTCAAGACAGGGAAACACCGGGGAGCTGTTTTTT. Translated, it gives CASSSRQGNTGELFF.

This chain connects TRBV18 to TRBJ2-5; perhaps TRBD1 as D (7 bases). The V and J ends lost 5 bases and 3 bases respectively, with 16 bases between them. The germline V gene encodes CDR1 KGHSH and CDR2 LQKENI. The CDR3 length is 15 residues. The CDR3 here is CASSTIQGEEETQYF. The CDR3 coding sequence is TGTGCCAGCTCAACGATTCAGGGGGAGGAAGAGACCCAGTACTTC.

The sample holds one count of this clonotype. One end of the junction does not line up with germline, which may come from a read error. J is TRBJ1-2 and V is TRBV5-1; the match to TRBD1 covers 7 bases. Germline CDR1 and CDR2: SGHRS and YFSETQ. The CDR3 is 14 amino acids. DNA for the CDR3: TGCGCCAGCAGCTTGGGACAGGGTCAGGAGGGCTGCACCTTC. As protein: CASSLGQGQEGCTF.

This chain links TRBV28 with TRBJ1-1; D might be TRBD1 (5 bases). V was pared by 5 bases and J by 3 bases, with 19 bases between. CDR1 is MDHEN, CDR2 SYDVKM, per germline. There are 16 residues in the CDR3. The CDR3 DNA follows: TGTGCCAGCAGTCTCCACGGTGGGGGTCTGTACACTGAAGCTTTCTTT. Its translation: CASSLHGGGLYTEAFF.

This clonotype was counted once. V is TRBV20-1 and J is TRBJ2-3, with TRBD2 matching 9 bases. The CDR3 contains 15 residues. Germline-derived CDR1 and CDR2 are DFQATT and SNEGSKA (reference sequence). The ends lost 6 bases at V and 4 bases at J; junction bases unmatched: 11. The CDR3 DNA follows: TGCAGTGCCCACCTTAAAAGCGGGAGGCCAGATACGCAGTATTTT. It yields the protein CSAHLKSGRPDTQYF.

This chain connects TRBV9 to TRBJ2-1; D may match TRBD1 or TRBD2 (6 bases each). CDR1 and CDR2 (germline): SGDLS, YYNGEE. The V and J ends lost 0 bases and 3 bases respectively, with 10 bases between them. CDR3 length: 15 residues. CDR3 coding DNA: TGTGCCAGCAGCGTAGAACAGGGAGGCTACAATGAGCAGTTCTTC. The encoded protein is CASSVEQGGYNEQFF. Looking up the rest from reference TRBV9 and TRBJ2-1 gives the full variable domain: DSGVTQTPKHLITATGQRVTLRCSPRSGDLSVYWYQQSLDQGLQFLIQYYNGEERAKGNILERFSAQQFPDLHSELNLSSLELGDSALYFCASSVEQGGYNEQFFGPGTRLTVL.

This chain connects TRBV27 to TRBJ2-5, with D tentatively TRBD2 (5 bases). The J call is in doubt because the DNA end fits TRBJ2-7 better. This CDR3 is 15 amino acids long. Germline V lookup: CDR1 MNHEY, CDR2 SMNVEV (reference sequence). The DNA for the CDR3 is TGTGCCAGCAGTTCTACTAGGTCGGTCTCCTACGAGCAGTACTTC. Its protein product is CASSSTRSVSYEQYF.

CDR3 nucleotide sequence: TGTGCCAGCAGCTTAGAGAAAGTTATTTCACCCCTCCACTTT. It specifies CASSLEKVISPLHF. The V and J genes are TRBV7-2 and TRBJ1-6; D is unresolved. Germline CDR1 reads SGHTA; CDR2 reads FQGNSA. The length of the CDR3 is 14 residues. Trimming took off 1 base at V and 9 bases at J, with 10 bases between the two ends.